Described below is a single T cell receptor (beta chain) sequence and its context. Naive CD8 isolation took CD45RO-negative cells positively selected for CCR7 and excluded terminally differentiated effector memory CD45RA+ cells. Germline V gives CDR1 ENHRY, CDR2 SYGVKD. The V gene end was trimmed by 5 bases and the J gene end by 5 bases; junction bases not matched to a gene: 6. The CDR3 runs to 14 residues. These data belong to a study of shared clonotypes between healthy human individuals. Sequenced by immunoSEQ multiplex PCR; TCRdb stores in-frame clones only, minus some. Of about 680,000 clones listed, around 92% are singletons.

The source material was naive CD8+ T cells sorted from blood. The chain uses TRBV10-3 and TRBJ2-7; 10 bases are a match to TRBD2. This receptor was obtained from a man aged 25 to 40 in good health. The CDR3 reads CAISSITSGNEQYF. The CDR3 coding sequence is TGTGCCATCAGTTCTATTACTAGCGGGAACGAGCAGTACTTC.